Below, 20 T cell receptor beta chains from the same sample are listed, as sequenced in a study of blood T cell repertoires in COVID-19. Method: immunoSEQ multiplex PCR; TCRdb's copy keeps in-frame clones and lacks some. The sample includes about 300,000 clones, around 88% seen only once; the top ten take roughly 1.3%. Specimen: peripheral blood. These receptors were obtained from a woman in her fifties or sixties with acute or convalescent COVID-19.

V and J are TRBV18 and TRBJ1-5; no definite D call. Trimming removed 6 bases from V and 7 bases from J, with 10 bases in between. This CDR3 region has 12 residues. Germline V lookup: CDR1 KGHSH, CDR2 LQKENI. CDR3 in amino acids: CASSTEGQPQHF. The CDR3 DNA is TGTGCCAGCTCTACAGAGGGCCAGCCCCAGCATTTT.

The count of this clone is one. The genes are TRBV2 and TRBJ2-3; 14 positions match TRBD2. In germline, CDR1 is SNHLY, CDR2 FYNNEI. V shed 6 bases and J 4 bases; nucleotides not matched to a gene: 6. The CDR3 extends over 16 amino acids. CDR3 loop: CASRTGTSGGSDTQYF. In DNA form, the CDR3 reads TGTGCCAGCAGGACCGGGACTAGCGGGGGTTCAGATACGCAGTATTTT.

The rearrangement uses TRBV30 and TRBJ2-5; 13 bases align to TRBD2. The CDR3 is made up of 16 amino acids. Losses at the gene ends were 0 bases for V and 5 bases for J; bases not matched to a gene: 6. Per the germline V gene, CDR1 is GTSNPN and CDR2 is SVGIG (reference sequence). CDR3 loop: CAWSVGTSGTGETQYF. As DNA, the CDR3 is TGTGCCTGGAGTGTAGGGACTAGCGGGACGGGGGAGACCCAGTACTTC.

The V and J genes are TRBV4-2 and TRBJ1-6; no reliable D call. V lost 4 bases, J lost 6 bases, and 10 bases lay in between. The CDR3 length is 14 residues. Germline CDR1 and CDR2: LGHNA and YNFKEQ. The CDR3 here is CASSPRLANSPLHF. The CDR3 DNA reads as TGTGCCAGCAGCCCTCGCTTAGCTAATTCACCCCTCCACTTT.

The V call is TRBV30, the J call TRBJ1-1; TRBD1 aligns across 7 bases. The CDR3 is 13 amino acids. The V and J ends lost 1 base and 6 bases, in that order; junction bases with no gene match: 5. Germline loops: CDR1 GTSNPN, CDR2 SVGIG (reference sequence). The CDR3, as DNA: TGTGCCTGGAGTGACAGGGGATCCCCTGAAGCTTTCTTT. Amino acid sequence: CAWSDRGSPEAFF.

V is TRBV30 and J is TRBJ1-4; no definite D call. Trimming shortened V by 1 base and J by 5 bases, and 11 bases separated the two germline ends. The CDR3 spans 14 residues. Germline values: CDR1 GTSNPN, CDR2 SVGIG (reference sequence). In DNA form, the CDR3 reads TGTGCCTGGAGTGGGGCACTTTACAATGAAAAACTGTTTTTT. Translated, it gives CAWSGALYNEKLFF.

The chain joins TRBV7-9 to TRBJ2-2; 12 bases are a match to TRBD2. Germline loops: CDR1 SEHNR, CDR2 FQNEAQ (reference sequence). The CDR3 spans 16 residues. Losses at the gene ends were 4 bases for V and 7 bases for J; bases not matched to a gene: 7. CDR3 residues: CASSSRLAGESGELFF. The CDR3 coding sequence is TGTGCCAGCAGCTCTCGACTAGCGGGAGAAAGCGGGGAGCTGTTTTTT.

This clone has only a few counts. V is TRBV5-4 and J is TRBJ2-2; 9 bases align to TRBD1. The germline gives CDR1 SGHNT, CDR2 YYREEE (reference sequence). V lost 0 bases to trimming and J lost 4 bases; unmatched junction nucleotides: 7. The CDR3 is 17 amino acids. In DNA, the CDR3 is TGTGCCAGCAGCTTGGAAGCGGGACAGGGAGGCACCGGGGAGCTGTTTTTT. Translated: CASSLEAGQGGTGELFF.

About this clone: Within the sample, other DNA sequences also encode this same CDR3. This sequence joins TRBV30 and TRBJ1-4; D is unclear. V was pared by 2 bases and J by 4 bases, with 5 bases between. CDR3 length: 12 amino acids. Germline CDR1 reads GTSNPN; CDR2 reads SVGIG (reference sequence). The CDR3 reads CAWSQINEKLFF. In nucleotides, the CDR3 is TGTGCCTGGAGTCAGATTAATGAAAAACTGTTTTTT.

This chain joins TRBV5-4 and TRBJ1-1, with 8 bases lining up with TRBD1. The length of the CDR3 is 14 residues. Germline CDR1 SGHNT, CDR2 YYREEE (reference sequence). J was trimmed by 5 bases and V by 3 bases; bases with no gene match: 6. CDR3 sequence (DNA): TGTGCCAGCAGCTACAGGGGGAGAGGGACTGAAGCTTTCTTT. This encodes CASSYRGRGTEAFF.

The rearrangement uses TRBV30 and TRBJ2-3, with D tentatively TRBD1 (5 bases). The CDR3 loop spans 12 amino acids. The V end was cut by 8 bases, the J end by 3 bases, with 12 bases between. In germline, CDR1 is GTSNPN, CDR2 SVGIG (reference sequence). In DNA form, the CDR3 reads TGTGCCCAAGGGGATAGGACAGATACGCAGTATTTT. Its translation: CAQGDRTDTQYF.

J is TRBJ1-2 and V is TRBV7-2; 9 positions match TRBD1. The J segment lost 8 bases and the V segment lost 0 bases, leaving 4 bases of the junction unmatched. Germline values: CDR1 SGHTA, CDR2 FQGNSA. The CDR3 is 14 amino acids. The CDR3 sequence: CASSLAGQGVGYTF. CDR3 in DNA: TGTGCCAGCAGCTTAGCGGGACAGGGCGTCGGCTACACCTTC.

The V and J genes are TRBV24-1 and TRBJ2-1, with 10 bases aligning to TRBD2. Unmatched junction bases numbered 8, after V lost 2 bases and J lost 5 bases. CDR1 and CDR2 (germline): KGHDR, SFDVKD. This CDR3 spans 17 amino acids. The CDR3 nucleotides are TGTGCCACCAGTGATTCTCGGGCTAGCGGGAGAAACAATGAGCAGTTCTTC. It specifies CATSDSRASGRNNEQFF.

A single count supports this clone. The J gene is TRBJ2-5, the V gene TRBV18; D is undetermined. Trimming cost V 2 bases and J 0 bases, with 13 bases left between them. The CDR3 is made up of 16 amino acids. Germline values: CDR1 KGHSH, CDR2 LQKENI. CDR3 in amino acids: CASSPMGVAYQETQYF. The CDR3, as DNA: TGTGCCAGCTCACCAATGGGTGTAGCTTACCAAGAGACCCAGTACTTC. Complete variable domain (other parts from reference TRBV18 and TRBJ2-5): NAGVMQNPRHLVRRRGQEARLRCSPMKGHSHVYWYRQLPEEGLKFMVYLQKENIIDESGMPKERFSAEFPKEGPSILRIQQVVRGDSAAYFCASSPMGVAYQETQYFGPGTRLLVL.

The table lists this clone with a few counts. The chain employs TRBV7-2 and TRBJ1-1; 9 positions agree with TRBD1. Trimming took 5 bases from V and 4 from J; bases not matched to a gene: 8. This CDR3 contains 15 residues. Germline CDR1 is SGHTA and CDR2 is FQGNSA. The DNA for the CDR3 is TGTGCCAGCAGCGTGGGACAGGGAAGGGGCACTGAAGCTTTCTTT. The encoded protein is CASSVGQGRGTEAFF.

This chain connects TRBV9 to TRBJ1-2, with 7 bases lining up with TRBD1. The CDR3 consists of 14 residues. CDR1 SGDLS and CDR2 YYNGEE come from the germline V gene. V was clipped by 3 bases and J by 4 bases; unmatched bases: 6. CDR3 residues: CASSGQGVSYGYTF. The CDR3 nucleotides are TGTGCCAGCAGCGGACAGGGAGTCAGCTATGGCTACACCTTC.

In DNA form, the CDR3 reads TGTGCCAGCAGTTTAACCGGAGCCGACACTGAAGCTTTCTTT. Its translation is CASSLTGADTEAFF. The chain uses TRBV27 and TRBJ1-1; the D is unclear. The CDR3 sequence is 14 residues long. V lost 2 bases to trimming and J lost 3 bases, with 10 bases between them. Per germline, CDR1 MNHEY and CDR2 SMNVEV (reference sequence).

This rearrangement joins TRBV19 to TRBJ2-3; 9 nucleotides match TRBD2. The J segment lost 2 bases and the V segment lost 6 bases, leaving 6 bases of the junction unmatched. The germline CDR1 and CDR2 sequences are LNHDA and SQIVND (reference sequence). CDR3 length: 15 residues. The CDR3 is CASSLAGSPTDTQYF. CDR3 coding DNA: TGTGCCAGTAGCCTAGCGGGAAGCCCCACAGATACGCAGTATTTT.

The V and J genes are TRBV2 and TRBJ1-3; 8 nucleotides line up with TRBD1. This CDR3 contains 15 residues. V lost 7 bases to trimming and J lost 4 bases; unmatched junction nucleotides: 9. Germline V gene lookup returns CDR1 SNHLY and CDR2 FYNNEI. The CDR3 is CASTLETGAGNTIYF. The CDR3 DNA reads as TGTGCCAGCACACTAGAGACAGGGGCAGGAAACACCATATATTTT.

The genes are TRBV27 and TRBJ2-2; 11 nucleotides match TRBD2. V shed 5 bases and J 5 bases; nucleotides not matched to a gene: 4. From germline, CDR1 is MNHEY and CDR2 SMNVEV (reference sequence). CDR3 length equals 15 residues. CDR3 sequence: CASSPRTSGTGELFF. CDR3 nucleotides: TGTGCCAGCAGTCCAAGGACTAGCGGGACCGGGGAGCTGTTTTTT.